The subject of this entry is one TCR beta chain. The ends were cut back, 8 bases at V and 8 bases at J, with 21 bases in the middle. The germline V gene has CDR1 MDHEN and CDR2 SYDVKM. This CDR3 has 15 residues. This sample was taken from a study of blood T cell repertoires in COVID-19. Overall study: The United States, Italy and Spain provided the acute and convalescent COVID-19 samples. T cells, B-cell-depleted T cells, or PBMCs provided the cDNA or gDNA that served as material.

The method was immunoSEQ multiplex PCR; TCRdb's version includes in-frame clones alone and lacks a portion of them. This table holds approximately 180,000 clones, more than 75% found once. Sequencing was performed on peripheral blood. The chain carries TRBV28 and TRBJ1-4; unclear D gene. The receptor's source is a man aged 35 to 55 with active or convalescent COVID-19. For the CDR3, the DNA is TGTGCCAGCGCCCCGGGCGGGAGGGCGAGGGAAAAACTGTTTTTT. This gives the protein CASAPGGRAREKLFF.